A selection of T cell receptor beta chains follows, all from one sample in a study of blood T cell repertoires in COVID-19. TCRdb's copy holds only in-frame clones and misses some; the assay was immunoSEQ multiplex PCR. The table shows 100,000 to 150,000 clones, with approximately 87% occurring only once. Source material: peripheral blood. These receptors were obtained from a man aged 50 to 60 with acute or convalescent COVID-19. Both conserved end residues are part of each CDR3. A D gene is named only where the DNA matches it firmly. Size tells how often a clone was seen (once, few, many) or the class of an expanded clone, and some rows leave it out.

V: TRBV28
size: .
D: TRBD2
length: 14
J: TRBJ2-3
DNA: TGTGCCAGCAGTTTAAAAATAGCGGGAAGAACGCAGTATTTT
CDR3: CASSLKIAGRTQYF

V: TRBV25-1
size: .
D: .
length: 11
J: TRBJ2-3
DNA: TGTGCCAGCAGTCTAAGAGATACGCAGTATTTT
CDR3: CASSLRDTQYF

V: TRBV3-1/TRBV3-2
size: once
D: .
length: 14
J: TRBJ2-7
DNA: TGTGCCAGCAGCCAAGACGTGGACAATCCGCAGCAGTACTTC
CDR3: CASSQDVDNPQQYF

V: TRBV7-2
size: .
D: TRBD2
length: 17
J: TRBJ2-3
DNA: TGTGCCAGCAGCTTTTACCGGACTAGCGATGGCACAGATACGCAGTATTTT
CDR3: CASSFYRTSDGTDTQYF

V: TRBV3-1/TRBV3-2
size: once
D: .
length: 13
J: TRBJ1-2
DNA: TGTGCCAGCAGCCAAGATCGGGGGGTTGGCTACACCTTC
CDR3: CASSQDRGVGYTF

V: TRBV4-1
size: .
D: TRBD1
length: 16
J: TRBJ2-2
DNA: TGCGCCAGCAGCCAAGCCACAGGGGGTCGTACCGGGGAGCTGTTTTTT
CDR3: CASSQATGGRTGELFF

V: TRBV14
size: .
D: .
length: 13
J: TRBJ1-5
DNA: TGTGCCAGCAGCCGGACAGCAAATCAGCCCCAGCATTTT
CDR3: CASSRTANQPQHF

V: TRBV6-4
size: once
D: TRBD2
length: 13
J: TRBJ2-3
DNA: TGTGCCAGCAGTCGGACTAGAGTAGATACGCAGTATTTT
CDR3: CASSRTRVDTQYF

V: TRBV4-2
size: .
D: TRBD2
length: 18
J: TRBJ2-1
DNA: TGTGCCAGCAGCCAAGAGCCGGTCCTAGCGGGGAACTACAATGAGCAGTTCTTC
CDR3: CASSQEPVLAGNYNEQFF

V: TRBV27
size: .
D: .
length: 15
J: TRBJ1-4
DNA: TGTGCCAGCAGTTTGAGGCGGGCAACTAATGAAAAACTGTTTTTT
CDR3: CASSLRRATNEKLFF

V: TRBV18
size: .
D: .
length: 15
J: TRBJ1-4
DNA: TGTGCCAGCTCACTCAACTTCGGGGCTAATGAAAAACTGTTTTTT
CDR3: CASSLNFGANEKLFF

V: TRBV9
size: .
D: .
length: 15
J: TRBJ2-3
DNA: TGTGCCAGCACCGCTGGGCAGGGCGCTACAGATACGCAGTATTTT
CDR3: CASTAGQGATDTQYF

V: TRBV5-5
size: .
D: TRBD1
length: 16
J: TRBJ1-5
DNA: TGTGCCAGCAGCTACCTAGGGGGCTGGGGGAATCAGCCCCAGCATTTT
CDR3: CASSYLGGWGNQPQHF

V: TRBV29-1
size: .
D: TRBD2
length: 15
J: TRBJ2-7
DNA: TGCAGCGTTGATATGTCGCTAGCGGGAGCGGGAGAGCAGTACTTC
CDR3: CSVDMSLAGAGEQYF

V: TRBV7-9
size: .
D: .
length: 14
J: TRBJ2-7
DNA: TGTGCCAGCAGCTTAGGGCCTTTTACCTACGAGCAGTACTTC
CDR3: CASSLGPFTYEQYF

V: TRBV6-5
size: .
D: .
length: 16
J: TRBJ1-2
DNA: TGTGCCAGCAGTTACTCGAGGGTGCAGGGGAGAGGAGGCTACACCTTC
CDR3: CASSYSRVQGRGGYTF

V: TRBV7-2
size: .
D: TRBD2
length: 17
J: TRBJ2-7
DNA: TGTGCCAGCAGCCCGCACACCACTAGCGGGCATAGACACGAGCAGTACTTC
CDR3: CASSPHTTSGHRHEQYF

V: TRBV7-9
size: .
D: TRBD1
length: 14
J: TRBJ1-4
DNA: TGTGCCAGCGCATTCACGGACAGGAGTGAAAAACTGTTTTTT
CDR3: CASAFTDRSEKLFF